A single sample gave rise to the 17 T cell receptor beta chains below, sequenced in a study of blood T cell repertoires in COVID-19. The assay was immunoSEQ multiplex PCR, and TCRdb's table has in-frame clones only and misses some. The sample has 130,000 or so clones; around 87% are singletons. Sequencing used peripheral blood. These receptor sequences come from a man in his fifties with active COVID-19.

V usage is TRBV5-6 and J usage is TRBJ2-5; 11 bases are a match to TRBD2. The V gene's germline CDR1 is SGHDT and CDR2 YYEEEE. The CDR3 has 16 amino acids. J gave up 2 bases and V 1 base, and 4 bases lay outside the gene matches. The CDR3 region has the DNA TGTGCCAGCAGCTTGCTAAGGACTAGCGGGCAAGAGACCCAGTACTTC. Its translation is CASSLLRTSGQETQYF.

V and J are TRBV5-1 and TRBJ1-2; D gene ambiguous. CDR1 is SGHRS, CDR2 YFSETQ, per germline. The CDR3 sequence is 15 residues long. V lost 4 bases and J lost 7, with 20 bases in between. CDR3 region: CASSLKTAVIRGYTF. CDR3 DNA: TGCGCCAGCAGCCTTAAAACCGCGGTGATCCGTGGCTACACCTTC. Looking up the rest from reference TRBV5-1 and TRBJ1-2 gives the full variable domain: KAGVTQTPRYLIKTRGQQVTLSCSPISGHRSVSWYQQTPGQGLQFLFEYFSETQRNKGNFPGRFSGRQFSNSRSEMNVSTLELGDSALYLCASSLKTAVIRGYTFGSGTRLTVV.

The chain couples TRBV18 to TRBJ1-1; D remains ambiguous. V gave up 2 bases and J gave up 0 bases, with 10 bases separating them. Germline V gene lookup returns CDR1 KGHSH and CDR2 LQKENI. This CDR3 contains 15 residues. CDR3 in amino acids: CASSPSQSLNTEAFF. The CDR3 nucleotides are TGTGCCAGCTCACCAAGTCAGTCCTTGAACACTGAAGCTTTCTTT.

This chain uses TRBV25-1 with TRBJ2-4; 9 nucleotides agree with TRBD1. The V gene end was trimmed by 1 base and the J gene end by 1 base; junction bases not matched to a gene: 8. There are 18 residues in the CDR3. The V gene's germline CDR1 is MGHDK and CDR2 SYGVNS. CDR3 residues: CASSELGGQGTAKNIQYF. The CDR3 DNA reads TGTGCCAGCAGTGAATTAGGGGGACAGGGAACGGCCAAAAACATTCAGTACTTC.

V is TRBV30 and J is TRBJ1-6; 7 bases align to TRBD1. The CDR3 is 13 residues long. The J segment lost 9 bases and the V segment lost 5 bases, leaving 7 bases of the junction unmatched. CDR1 is GTSNPN and CDR2 is SVGIG in the germline V gene (reference sequence). The CDR3 DNA follows: TGTGCCTGGGGGGGGCAGGGGGGTTCACCCCTCCACTTT. Protein product: CAWGGQGGSPLHF.

V gene TRBV27 combines with J gene TRBJ1-6, with D maybe TRBD1 (5 bases). The length of the CDR3 is 14 residues. Trimming took 5 bases from V and 10 from J, leaving 15 bases between them. In germline, CDR1 is MNHEY, CDR2 SMNVEV (reference sequence). CDR3 coding DNA: TGTGCCAGCAGTAAGTCGTCAGGGCGGTCACCCCTCCACTTT. Translating it yields CASSKSSGRSPLHF.

The sample holds one count of this clone. The rearrangement uses TRBV3-1 (or the pseudogene TRBV3-2) and TRBJ2-5; a possible D gene is TRBD1 (5 bases). The germline V and J ends were trimmed by 1 base and 0 bases, with 12 bases remaining between them. This CDR3 is built from 16 residues. The germline CDR1 and CDR2 sequences are LGHDT and YNNKEL (reference sequence). CDR3 DNA sequence: TGTGCCAGCAGCCAAGGGACACTGATTTACCAAGAGACCCAGTACTTC. This codes for CASSQGTLIYQETQYF.

V and J are TRBV18 and TRBJ1-1; D gene uncertain. The CDR3 contains 15 residues. Trimming shortened V by 1 base and J by 1 base, and 10 bases separated the two germline ends. Germline assignment: CDR1 KGHSH and CDR2 LQKENI. CDR3 nucleotide sequence: TGTGCCAGCTCACCACGGGCCAATTGGAACACTGAAGCTTTCTTT. It yields the protein CASSPRANWNTEAFF.

V usage is TRBV15 and J usage is TRBJ1-2; D perhaps matches TRBD1 (5 bases). Germline V lookup: CDR1 LNHNV, CDR2 YYDKDF (reference sequence). Trimming took 0 bases from V and 5 from J, leaving 13 bases between them. This CDR3 comprises 15 residues. The CDR3 coding sequence is TGTGCCACCAGCAGAGATTTAGACAGCCTTTATGGCTACACCTTC. It specifies CATSRDLDSLYGYTF. The full variable domain, with the rest looked up from reference TRBV15 and TRBJ1-2, is DAMVIQNPRYQVTQFGKPVTLSCSQTLNHNVMYWYQQKSSQAPKLLFHYYDKDFNNEADTPDNFQSRRPNTSFCFLDIRSPGLGDTAMYLCATSRDLDSLYGYTFGSGTRLTVV.

The chain uses TRBV3-1 (or the pseudogene TRBV3-2) and TRBJ2-7, with D uncertain. Trimming shortened V by 1 base and J by 0 bases, and 7 bases separated the two germline ends. Per the germline V gene, CDR1 is LGHDT and CDR2 is YNNKEL (reference sequence). This CDR3 region has 14 residues. The CDR3, as DNA: TGTGCCAGCAGCCAAGGACATTCCTCCTACGAGCAGTACTTC. This encodes CASSQGHSSYEQYF.

The chain uses TRBV11-3 and TRBJ2-2, with 11 bases aligning to TRBD1. Germline CDR1 and CDR2: SGHNT and YENEEA. CDR3 length: 18 amino acids. After removal of 1 base from V and 3 bases from J, the junction contained 7 bases not matched to a gene. This CDR3 reads CASSLAPGQGADTGELFF. In DNA, the CDR3 is TGTGCCAGCAGCTTAGCTCCCGGACAGGGGGCCGACACCGGGGAGCTGTTTTTT.

This rearrangement joins TRBV2 to TRBJ2-3, with 7 bases identical to TRBD2. V lost 6 bases, J lost 6 bases, and 9 bases stayed unmatched. The CDR3 has 14 residues. CDR1 SNHLY and CDR2 FYNNEI come from the germline V gene. CDR3 region: CASSSSGPGDTQYF. The CDR3 DNA is TGTGCCAGCAGCAGTAGCGGGCCCGGGGATACGCAGTATTTT. The whole variable domain, filled in from reference TRBV2 and TRBJ2-3, reads EPEVTQTPSHQVTQMGQEVILRCVPISNHLYFYWYRQILGQKVEFLVSFYNNEISEKSEIFDDQFSVERPDGSNFTLKIRSTKLEDSAMYFCASSSSGPGDTQYFGPGTRLTVL.

The chain couples TRBV7-3 to TRBJ2-7; a possible D gene is TRBD1 (6 bases). Germline V CDR1 and CDR2: SGHTA, FQGTGA. The CDR3 covers 14 residues. V was cut by 1 base and J by 2 bases, with 9 bases left in between. CDR3 bases: TGTGCCAGCAGCTTAAACACAGGGCCCTACGAGCAGTACTTC. It encodes CASSLNTGPYEQYF. The whole variable domain, remainder taken from reference TRBV7-3 and TRBJ2-7, is GAGVSQTPSNKVTEKGKYVELRCDPISGHTALYWYRQSLGQGPEFLIYFQGTGAADDSGLPNDRFFAVRPEGSVSTLKIQRTERGDSAVYLCASSLNTGPYEQYFGPGTRLTVT.

For the CDR3, the DNA is TGTGCCAGCAGACGGGTCCCGAACAATGAGCAGTTCTTC. Its protein product is CASRRVPNNEQFF. The chain combines TRBV11-2 with TRBJ2-1; D gene unclear. The CDR3 spans 13 residues. With 6 bases removed from V and 5 bases from J, the gap between germline ends came to 11 bases. Germline assignment: CDR1 SGHAT and CDR2 FQNNGV.

Here the CDR3 reads CAISSDVEKLFF. The CDR3 region has the DNA TGTGCCATCAGTAGCGATGTTGAAAAACTGTTTTTT. This chain joins TRBV10-3 and TRBJ1-4, with no clear D. This CDR3 spans 12 amino acids. Germline V CDR1 and CDR2: ENHRY, SYGVKD. The germline V and J ends were trimmed by 5 bases and 7 bases, with 8 bases remaining between them.

The chain combines TRBV7-9 with TRBJ2-7; 10 bases map to TRBD1. The CDR3 has 18 amino acids. After removal of 0 bases from V and 4 bases from J, the junction contained 12 bases not matched to a gene. CDR1 SEHNR and CDR2 FQNEAQ come from the germline V gene (reference sequence). CDR3 sequence: CASSLAAGTGQGRYEQYF. CDR3 bases: TGTGCCAGCAGCTTAGCAGCGGGGACGGGACAGGGGCGGTACGAGCAGTACTTC. The whole variable domain, filled in from reference TRBV7-9 and TRBJ2-7, reads DTGVSQNPRHKITKRGQNVTFRCDPISEHNRLYWYRQTLGQGPEFLTYFQNEAQLEKSRLLSDRFSAERPKGSFSTLEIQRTEQGDSAMYLCASSLAAGTGQGRYEQYFGPGTRLTVT.

This clone is medium-sized (0.01 to 0.1%) by share. This chain uses TRBV3-1 (or the pseudogene TRBV3-2) with TRBJ1-2; D ambiguous. Germline V gene sequence: CDR1 LGHDT, CDR2 YNNKEL (reference sequence). The CDR3 covers 14 residues. V lost 1 base to trimming and J lost 10 bases, with 16 bases between them. The CDR3 sequence is CASSQGLDGRDYTF. In DNA form, the CDR3 reads TGTGCCAGCAGCCAAGGGCTGGATGGGAGGGACTACACCTTC.